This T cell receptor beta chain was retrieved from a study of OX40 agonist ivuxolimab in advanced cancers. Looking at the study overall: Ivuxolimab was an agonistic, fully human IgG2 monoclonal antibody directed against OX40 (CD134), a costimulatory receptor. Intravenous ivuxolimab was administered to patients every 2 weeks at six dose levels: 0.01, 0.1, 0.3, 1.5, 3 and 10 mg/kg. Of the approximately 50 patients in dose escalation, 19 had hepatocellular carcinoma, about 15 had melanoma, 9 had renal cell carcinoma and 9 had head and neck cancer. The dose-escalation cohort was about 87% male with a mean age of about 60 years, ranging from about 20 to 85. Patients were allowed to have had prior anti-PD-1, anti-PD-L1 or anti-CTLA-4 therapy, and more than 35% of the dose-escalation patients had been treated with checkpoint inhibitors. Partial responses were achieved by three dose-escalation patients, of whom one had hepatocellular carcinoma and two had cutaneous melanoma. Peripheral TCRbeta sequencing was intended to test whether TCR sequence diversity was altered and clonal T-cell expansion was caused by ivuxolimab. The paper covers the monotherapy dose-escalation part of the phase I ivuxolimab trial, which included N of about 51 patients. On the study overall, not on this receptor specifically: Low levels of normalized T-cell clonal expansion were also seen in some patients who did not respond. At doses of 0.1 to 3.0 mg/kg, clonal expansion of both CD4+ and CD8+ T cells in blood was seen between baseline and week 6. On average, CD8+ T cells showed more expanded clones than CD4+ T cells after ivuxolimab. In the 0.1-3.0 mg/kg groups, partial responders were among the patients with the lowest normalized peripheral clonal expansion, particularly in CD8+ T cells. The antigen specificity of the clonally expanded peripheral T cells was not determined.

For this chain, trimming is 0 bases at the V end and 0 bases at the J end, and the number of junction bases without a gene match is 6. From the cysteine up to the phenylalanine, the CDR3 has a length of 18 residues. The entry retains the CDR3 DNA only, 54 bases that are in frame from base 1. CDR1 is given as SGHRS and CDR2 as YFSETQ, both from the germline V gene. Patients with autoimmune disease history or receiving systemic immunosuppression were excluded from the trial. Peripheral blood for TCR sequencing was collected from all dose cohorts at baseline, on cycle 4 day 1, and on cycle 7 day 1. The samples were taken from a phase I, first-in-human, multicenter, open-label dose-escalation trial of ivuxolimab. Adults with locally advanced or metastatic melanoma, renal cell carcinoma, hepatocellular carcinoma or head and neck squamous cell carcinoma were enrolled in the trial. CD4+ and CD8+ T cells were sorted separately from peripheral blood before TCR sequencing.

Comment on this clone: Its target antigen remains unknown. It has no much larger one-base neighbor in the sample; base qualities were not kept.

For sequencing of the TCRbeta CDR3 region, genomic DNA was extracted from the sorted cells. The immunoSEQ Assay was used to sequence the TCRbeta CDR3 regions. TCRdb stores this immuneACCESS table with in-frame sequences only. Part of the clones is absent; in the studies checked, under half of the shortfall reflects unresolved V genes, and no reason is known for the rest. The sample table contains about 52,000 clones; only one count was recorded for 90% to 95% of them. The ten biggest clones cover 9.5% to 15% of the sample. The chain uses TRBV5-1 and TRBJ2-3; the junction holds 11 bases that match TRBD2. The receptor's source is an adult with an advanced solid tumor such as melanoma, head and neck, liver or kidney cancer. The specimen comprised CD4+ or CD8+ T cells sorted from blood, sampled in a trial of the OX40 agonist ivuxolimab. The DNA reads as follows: TGCGCCAGCAGCTTGGCGGTAGCGGGAGGGCCAAGCACAGATACGCAGTATTTT. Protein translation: CASSLAVAGGPSTDTQYF.